The 15 T cell receptor beta chains in this list originate from one sample, sequenced in a study of cytomegalovirus exposure and HLA in healthy donors. Primers included in the PCR were 60 Vbeta and 13 Jbeta primers. TCRdb keeps only in-frame clones here, not all; method: immunoSEQ multiplex PCR. In the table there are some 180,000 clones, around 80% of which are singletons. The material sequenced was PBMCs. The source of these receptors is a woman between 18 and 29 years old in good health and CMV-seronegative.

This chain uses TRBV25-1 with TRBJ2-7; TRBD2 aligns across 13 bases. Germline assignment: CDR1 MGHDK and CDR2 SYGVNS. This CDR3 is 15 amino acids long. Germline trimming cut 2 bases from V and 2 bases from J; bases unmatched to any gene: 0. CDR3 nucleotide sequence: TGTGCCAGCAGTGAAGGACTAGCGGGGGCCTACGAGCAGTACTTC. This translates into CASSEGLAGAYEQYF.

The rearrangement uses TRBV27 and TRBJ1-5, with D possibly TRBD1 on 5 matching bases. The CDR3 is made up of 19 amino acids. V lost 2 bases and J 1 base, leaving 21 bases between the germline ends. The germline CDR1 and CDR2 sequences are MNHEY and SMNVEV (reference sequence). The chain's CDR3 is CASSLTQAGGVRSNQPQHF. The CDR3 DNA reads TGTGCCAGCAGTTTAACCCAGGCGGGGGGTGTAAGGAGCAATCAGCCCCAGCATTTT.

The chain employs TRBV5-4 and TRBJ1-5; D might be TRBD1 (5 bases). The ends were cut back, 1 base at V and 5 bases at J, with 16 bases in the middle. Per germline, CDR1 SGHNT and CDR2 YYREEE (reference sequence). CDR3 size: 16 residues. This chain's CDR3 is CASSLFPGGEDQPQHF. In DNA form, the CDR3 reads TGTGCCAGCAGCTTGTTTCCCGGGGGGGAGGATCAGCCCCAGCATTTT.

The chain recombines TRBV5-8 with TRBJ2-5, with D perhaps TRBD2 (6 bases). TRBJ2-7 matches the DNA end more closely, so the J call is doubtful. In germline, CDR1 is SGHTS, CDR2 YDEGEE. The CDR3 is 15 residues long. The CDR3 nucleotides are TGTGCCAGCAGCTTGTTCGGGAGTTTCTCCTACGAGCAGTACTTC. It codes for CASSLFGSFSYEQYF.

The V call is TRBV5-1, the J call TRBJ2-2, with a weak D call TRBD2 (6 bases). The CDR3 sequence is 14 residues long. Germline V gene data show CDR1 as SGHRS and CDR2 as YFSETQ. Between the trimmed V and J ends, which lost 4 bases and 6 bases, there was a span of 13 bases. Here the CDR3 DNA reads TGCGCCAGCAGCGCGACGGCGGGGTCCGGGGAGCTGTTTTTT. It yields the protein CASSATAGSGELFF.

The chain couples TRBV2 to TRBJ2-5, with D uncertain. CDR3 length: 17 amino acids. CDR1 and CDR2 from the germline V gene are SNHLY and FYNNEI. The V gene lost 2 bases and the J gene lost 5 bases, with 21 bases spanning the gap. CDR3 sequence: CASSENVVNSRRETQYF. The CDR3 DNA follows: TGTGCCAGCAGTGAAAATGTGGTTAACAGTAGACGGGAGACCCAGTACTTC.

The genes are TRBV7-8 and TRBJ2-7; TRBD2 matches 9 bases. V gave up 2 bases and J gave up 1 base; unmatched junction bases: 9. Germline lookup yields CDR1 SGHVS and CDR2 FQNEAQ. The CDR3 sequence is 17 residues long. CDR3 coding DNA: TGTGCCAGCAGCTTACCCGCGGGGGGGGGCCAGTCCTACGAGCAGTACTTC. Its translation is CASSLPAGGGQSYEQYF.

The rearrangement links TRBV6-5 to TRBJ1-2; the D is unclear. Trimming stripped 4 bases from V and 7 bases from J, with 13 bases between. This CDR3 contains 13 residues. Germline CDR1 MNHEY, CDR2 SVGAGI. CDR3 region: CASSFSPTIGYTF. The CDR3 region has the DNA TGTGCCAGCAGTTTTTCCCCGACTATTGGCTACACCTTC.

This clone was found a few times. The J gene is TRBJ2-5, the V gene TRBV9, with 14 bases that match TRBD2. The trim removed 3 bases at V and 2 bases at J, leaving 6 bases unmatched. The CDR3 is 17 amino acids. Per the germline V gene, CDR1 is SGDLS and CDR2 is YYNGEE. The CDR3 DNA reads TGTGCCAGCAGCGAGAAGGGACTAGCGGGAGTACAAGAGACCCAGTACTTC. It yields the protein CASSEKGLAGVQETQYF.

This chain connects TRBV15 to TRBJ1-2; perhaps TRBD1 as D (6 bases). This CDR3 region has 16 residues. CDR1 and CDR2 from the germline V gene are LNHNV and YYDKDF (reference sequence). V lost 5 bases, J lost 0 bases, and 16 bases lay in between. The chain's CDR3 is CATSGGRTATNYGYTF. CDR3 DNA: TGTGCCACCAGCGGAGGGAGGACAGCAACTAACTATGGCTACACCTTC.

This clone was observed a single time. CDR3 coding DNA: TGTGCCATCAGTGAGTCGCCGACAGGGGGGAGTGAGCAGTTCTTC. Translating it yields CAISESPTGGSEQFF. The chain links TRBV10-3 to TRBJ2-1; 9 bases agree with TRBD1. Unmatched junction bases numbered 6, after V lost 0 bases and J lost 9 bases. CDR1 is ENHRY, CDR2 SYGVKD, per germline. The CDR3 sequence is 15 residues long.

J is TRBJ2-5 and V is TRBV4-3, with 9 positions matching TRBD1. Germline CDR1 reads LGHNA; CDR2 reads YSLEER. The trim removed 1 base at V and 3 bases at J, leaving 0 bases unmatched. This CDR3 spans 14 amino acids. The CDR3 region is CASSQGTGEETQYF. CDR3 nucleotide sequence: TGCGCCAGCAGCCAAGGGACAGGGGAAGAGACCCAGTACTTC.

This clone was detected once. The gene calls are TRBV28 and TRBJ2-5, with TRBD2 matching 7 bases. Germline V gene lookup returns CDR1 MDHEN and CDR2 SYDVKM. With V trimmed by 5 bases and J by 5 bases, 14 bases remained unmatched. The CDR3 has 16 amino acids. The CDR3 sequence is CASSPSAAGVSETQYF. Here the CDR3 DNA reads TGTGCCAGCAGTCCGTCGGCGGCGGGAGTCTCGGAGACCCAGTACTTC.

The CDR3 region has the DNA TGTGCCAGCATCCCGGGGACAGGTGATAATTCACCCCTCCACTTT. This codes for CASIPGTGDNSPLHF. The V and J genes are TRBV2 and TRBJ1-6; 8 positions match TRBD1. Germline V CDR1 and CDR2: SNHLY, FYNNEI. The CDR3 has 15 amino acids. With V trimmed by 7 bases and J by 5 bases, 7 bases remained unmatched.

The genes are TRBV9 and TRBJ2-3; the match to TRBD1 covers 7 bases. The CDR3 length is 16 residues. Trimming cost V 4 bases and J 0 bases; bases outside gene matches: 8. Germline loops: CDR1 SGDLS, CDR2 YYNGEE. The CDR3 DNA follows: TGTGCCAGCAGCACCTGGGACAGCTCTAGCACAGATACGCAGTATTTT. Encoded protein: CASSTWDSSSTDTQYF.